This T cell receptor beta chain stems from a study of spatial heterogeneity in lung cancer. The CDR3 is 13 residues long. Germline V gene sequence: CDR1 LGHDT, CDR2 YNNKEL (reference sequence). V lost 4 bases to trimming and J lost 2 bases, with 8 bases between them. By its share, this clonotype is medium-sized. Its cognate antigen is unknown. General study points: Counts of expanded alpha and beta TCRs within tumors tracked the tumor nonsynonymous mutation count.

TCRdb re-called the 5' RACE reads with MiXCR, one entry per CDR3 protein. The sample has about 13,000 distinct CDR3 sequences, around 3.5% seen once. Specified time point: sample taken at primary tumor resection. Tumor, nontumor lung or frozen PBMC supplied whole RNA, sequenced without sorting. The sequence was collected from a male donor with early-stage non-small cell lung cancer. The material sequenced was lung tumor tissue, taken at surgery. V gene TRBV3-1 combines with J gene TRBJ1-1; maybe TRBD1 (5 bases). The CDR3 loop reads CASSRGSNTEAFF. CDR3 DNA: TGTGCCAGCAGCCGGGGCAGTAACACTGAAGCTTTCTTT. Looking up the rest from reference TRBV3-1 and TRBJ1-1 gives the full variable domain: DTAVSQTPKYLVTQMGNDKSIKCEQNLGHDTMYWYKQDSKKFLKIMFSYNNKELIINETVPNRFSPKSPDKAHLNLHINSLELGDSAVYFCASSRGSNTEAFFGQGTRLTVV.